These T cell receptor beta chains were read from a single sample in a study of OX40 agonist ivuxolimab in advanced cancers. Method: immunoSEQ multiplex PCR; TCRdb's copy keeps in-frame clones and lacks some. Of more than 30,000 clones listed, 65% to 90% are singletons. The input for sequencing was CD4+ or CD8+ T cells sorted from blood, taken in a trial of the OX40 agonist ivuxolimab. These receptors were taken from an adult with an advanced solid tumor such as melanoma, head and neck, liver or kidney cancer. Each CDR3 is given with its conserved first and last residue. A D gene is named only where the DNA matches it firmly. Clone size is not always given. Where it is, it says once, few, many or a class for expanded clones.

v_call	j_call	d_call	clone_size	cdr3_nt	cdr3_aa
TRBV9	TRBJ1-2	.	few	TGTGCCAGCACCCTTGGACAAGACTATGGCTACACCTTC	CASTLGQDYGYTF
TRBV28	TRBJ2-7	TRBD2	once	TGTGCCAGCAGTTTACGGGGACTAGCGGGAAGGTACTTC	CASSLRGLAGRYF
TRBV7-9	TRBJ1-2	.	.	TGTGCCAGCAGCTCAGTGGGGGATGGCTATGGCTACACCTTC	CASSSVGDGYGYTF
TRBV28	TRBJ2-1	.	.	TGTGCCAGCAGTTTACCGGCCAGCTGGGTTGAGCAGTTCTTC	CASSLPASWVEQFF
TRBV11-2	TRBJ2-5	.	.	TGTGCCAGCAGCTTAACAGAGACCCAGTACTTC	CASSLTETQYF
TRBV4-3	TRBJ1-4	TRBD1	once	TGCGCCAGCAGCACTACCAGACAGGGCTTGGGTGAAAAACTGTTTTTT	CASSTTRQGLGEKLFF
TRBV19	TRBJ2-2	TRBD1	.	TGTGCCAGTATGGGTCGGACAGGGGGATTCACCGGGGAGCTGTTTTTT	CASMGRTGGFTGELFF
TRBV28	TRBJ2-1	TRBD2	.	TGTGCCAGCAGTTTAGTCCTCTCGACTAGCGGGGTTGAAAGGGAGCAGTTCTTC	CASSLVLSTSGVEREQFF
TRBV29-1	TRBJ2-5	.	.	TGCAGCGCTCAGGGTGTATTCCAAGAGACCCAGTACTTC	CSAQGVFQETQYF
TRBV29-1	TRBJ2-1	TRBD1	.	TGCAGCGTTGTGGCCGGGACAGGGAGGAGGTACAATGAGCAGTTCTTC	CSVVAGTGRRYNEQFF
TRBV9	TRBJ2-1	TRBD2	.	TGTGCCAGCAGCGTGGCCCTAGCGGGGTCCTACAATGAGCAGTTCTTC	CASSVALAGSYNEQFF
TRBV4-1	TRBJ2-1	.	.	TGCGCCAGCAGCCAAGATCCCCCGGGGAGAGATGAGCAGTTCTTC	CASSQDPPGRDEQFF
TRBV19	TRBJ2-1	TRBD2	.	TGTGCCAGTAGTATGGGAGCGGGAGGATACAATGAGCAGTTCTTC	CASSMGAGGYNEQFF
TRBV6-1	TRBJ2-1	.	.	TGTGCCAGCAGTCATGGGGAGCAGTTCTTC	CASSHGEQFF
TRBV6-1	TRBJ2-1	TRBD2	.	TGTGCCGGAGGCGGGACTAGCTTTAATGAGCAGTTCTTC	CAGGGTSFNEQFF
TRBV4-3	TRBJ2-7	.	few	TGCGCCAGCAGCCAAGATCGGGGTCGGGGCGAGCAGTACTTC	CASSQDRGRGEQYF
TRBV9	TRBJ2-1	TRBD2	once	TGTGCCAGCAGCGCCTGGGGGACTAGCGGTTACAATGAGCAGTTCTTC	CASSAWGTSGYNEQFF
TRBV4-1	TRBJ2-7	.	.	TGCGCCAGCAGCCGCACAGAGACCTACGAGCAGTACTTC	CASSRTETYEQYF
TRBV28	TRBJ2-3	TRBD2	.	TGTGCCAGCAGTGGGCCGGGACTAGCGGGGCTCCGCACAGATACGCAGTATTTT	CASSGPGLAGLRTDTQYF
TRBV7-9	TRBJ2-1	.	.	TGTGCCAGCAGCCCTGGATCCAATGAGCAGTTCTTC	CASSPGSNEQFF
TRBV4-3	TRBJ1-5	.	once	TGCGCCAGCAGCCAAGATCTGGGACGGGGCAATCAGCCCCAGCATTTT	CASSQDLGRGNQPQHF
TRBV21-1	TRBJ2-5	.	.	TGTGCCAGCAGCAAAGGTATTTCGGGACAGCAAGAGACCCAGTACTTC	CASSKGISGQQETQYF
TRBV6-1	TRBJ2-7	TRBD1	.	TGTGCCAGTAGACAGGGGATTGTCGCCTACGAGCAGTACTTC	CASRQGIVAYEQYF
TRBV2	TRBJ2-7	.	.	TGTGCCAGCAGTGACCCCGGGGCTTACGAGCAGTACTTC	CASSDPGAYEQYF
TRBV15	TRBJ1-4	.	.	TGTGCCACCACCAATGGACAGAGTGCAACTAATGAAAAACTGTTTTTT	CATTNGQSATNEKLFF
TRBV5-6	TRBJ2-3	.	.	TGTGCCAGCAGCTTGGGAGGAGGCGCAGATACGCAGTATTTT	CASSLGGGADTQYF
TRBV6-5	TRBJ2-1	.	.	TGTGCCAGCAGTGCCGGGACCCGCAGTGAGCAGTTCTTC	CASSAGTRSEQFF
TRBV6-5	TRBJ1-2	.	.	TGTGCCAGCAGTTCCCGGCCTCAAACAGGCTACACCTTC	CASSSRPQTGYTF
TRBV28	TRBJ2-7	TRBD2	.	TGTGCCAGCAGCTCACCGACTAGCGGGAGGGCCTACGAGCAGTACTTC	CASSSPTSGRAYEQYF
TRBV7-3	TRBJ2-2	TRBD2	.	TGTGCCAGCAGCTCACTAGCGGGAGTCGCCGGGGAGCTGTTTTTT	CASSSLAGVAGELFF
TRBV27	TRBJ2-7	.	.	TGTGCCAGCAGCCTTTCCGGCGGGGCCCTATCCTACGAGCAGTACTTC	CASSLSGGALSYEQYF
TRBV15	TRBJ1-2	.	.	TGTGCCACCAGCAGAGATTCCCCTCCGGACTATGGCTACACCTTC	CATSRDSPPDYGYTF
TRBV19	TRBJ2-1	.	.	TGTGCCAGTAGTAATAGTGCCTACAATGAGCAGTTCTTC	CASSNSAYNEQFF
TRBV9	TRBJ2-3	.	.	TGTGCCAGCAGCGGGGATGGGGATACGCAGTATTTT	CASSGDGDTQYF
TRBV23-1	TRBJ2-1	.	.	TGCGCCAGCAGTCTCACCGGGCCTTTCTCCTACAATGAGCAGTTCTTC	CASSLTGPFSYNEQFF
TRBV9	TRBJ2-1	TRBD2	once	TGTGCCAGCAGCTCCGGACTAGTCCTCACTGAGCAGTTCTTC	CASSSGLVLTEQFF
TRBV28	TRBJ2-7	.	once	TGTGCCAGCAGTTTACTGGGGGCCTACGAGCAGTACTTC	CASSLLGAYEQYF
TRBV28	TRBJ1-5	.	few	TGTGCCAGCAGTTTGGGGGCAGGCAATCAGCCCCAGCATTTT	CASSLGAGNQPQHF
TRBV5-6	TRBJ1-2	.	once	TGTGCCAGCAGCCACCGCGATGGCTACACCTTC	CASSHRDGYTF
TRBV5-6	TRBJ2-7	.	.	TGTGCCAGCAGCCCGGGACAACACTACGAGCAGTACTTC	CASSPGQHYEQYF
TRBV4-3	TRBJ1-4	TRBD1	once	TGCGCCAGCAGCCAAGATCGGATCACAGGGGGAGGGGATGAAAAACTGTTTTTT	CASSQDRITGGGDEKLFF
TRBV27	TRBJ2-1	TRBD2	.	TGTGCCAGCAGTTTCCTACGGACTAGCGTAGTTCAGAATGAGCAGTTCTTC	CASSFLRTSVVQNEQFF